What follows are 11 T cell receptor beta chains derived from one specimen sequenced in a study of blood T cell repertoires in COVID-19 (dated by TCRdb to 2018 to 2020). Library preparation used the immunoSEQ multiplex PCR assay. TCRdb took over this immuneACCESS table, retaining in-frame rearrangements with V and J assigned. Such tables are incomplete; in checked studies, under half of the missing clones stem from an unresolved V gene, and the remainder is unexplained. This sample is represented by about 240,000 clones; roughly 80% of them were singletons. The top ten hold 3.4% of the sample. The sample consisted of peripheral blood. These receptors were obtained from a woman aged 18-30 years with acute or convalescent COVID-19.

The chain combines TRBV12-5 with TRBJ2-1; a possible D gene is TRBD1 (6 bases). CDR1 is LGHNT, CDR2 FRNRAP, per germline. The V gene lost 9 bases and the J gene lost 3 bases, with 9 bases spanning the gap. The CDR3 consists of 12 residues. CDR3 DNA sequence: TGTGCTAGCCAGGGGAACTACAATGAGCAGTTCTTC. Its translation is CASQGNYNEQFF.

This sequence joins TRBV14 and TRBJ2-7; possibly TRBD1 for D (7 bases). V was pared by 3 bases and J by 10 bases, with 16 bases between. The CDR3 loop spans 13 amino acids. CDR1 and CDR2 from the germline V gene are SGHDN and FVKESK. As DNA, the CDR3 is TGTGCCAGCAGCCAGGTAGGAGGGACAGAACAGTACTTC. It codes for CASSQVGGTEQYF.

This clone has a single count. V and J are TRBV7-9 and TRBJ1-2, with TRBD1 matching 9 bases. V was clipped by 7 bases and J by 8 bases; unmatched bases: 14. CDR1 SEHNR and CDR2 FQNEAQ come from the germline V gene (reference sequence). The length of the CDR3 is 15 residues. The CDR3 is CASIQFPGTGKGYTF. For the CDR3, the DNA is TGTGCCAGCATCCAATTTCCCGGGACAGGGAAAGGCTACACCTTC.

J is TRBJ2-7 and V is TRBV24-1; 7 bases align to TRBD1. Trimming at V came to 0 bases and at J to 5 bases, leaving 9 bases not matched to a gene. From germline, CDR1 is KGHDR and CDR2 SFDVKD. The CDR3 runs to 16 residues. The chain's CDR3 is CATSDLDRETWDEQYF. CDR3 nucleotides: TGTGCCACCAGTGATTTGGACAGGGAAACATGGGACGAGCAGTACTTC.

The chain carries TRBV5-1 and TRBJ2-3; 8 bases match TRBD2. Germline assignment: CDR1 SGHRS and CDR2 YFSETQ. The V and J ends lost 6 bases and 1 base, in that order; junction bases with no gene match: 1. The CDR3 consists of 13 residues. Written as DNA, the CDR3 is TGCGCCAGCACACTAGCGGGCACAGATACGCAGTATTTT. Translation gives CASTLAGTDTQYF.

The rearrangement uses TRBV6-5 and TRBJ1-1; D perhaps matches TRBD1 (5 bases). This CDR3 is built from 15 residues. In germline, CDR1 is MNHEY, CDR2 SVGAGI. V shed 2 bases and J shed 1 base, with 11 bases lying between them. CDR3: CASSYKGRANTEAFF. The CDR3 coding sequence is TGTGCCAGCAGTTACAAGGGCAGGGCGAACACTGAAGCTTTCTTT.

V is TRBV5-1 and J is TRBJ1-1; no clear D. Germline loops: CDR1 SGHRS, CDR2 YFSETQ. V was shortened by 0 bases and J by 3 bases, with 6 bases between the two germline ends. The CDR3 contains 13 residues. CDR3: CASSLAQDTEAFF. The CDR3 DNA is TGCGCCAGCAGCTTGGCCCAGGACACTGAAGCTTTCTTT.

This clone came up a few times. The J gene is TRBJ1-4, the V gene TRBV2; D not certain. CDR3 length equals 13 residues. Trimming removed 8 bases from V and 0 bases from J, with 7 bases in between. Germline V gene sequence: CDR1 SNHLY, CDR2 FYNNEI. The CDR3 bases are TGTGCCAGCCACGGGGCAACTAATGAAAAACTGTTTTTT. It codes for CASHGATNEKLFF.

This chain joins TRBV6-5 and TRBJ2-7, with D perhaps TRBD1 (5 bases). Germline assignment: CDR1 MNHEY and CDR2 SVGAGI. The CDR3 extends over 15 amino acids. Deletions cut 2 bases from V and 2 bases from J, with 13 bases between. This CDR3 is CASSYGQDITYEQYF. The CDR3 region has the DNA TGTGCCAGCAGTTACGGGCAGGACATCACCTACGAGCAGTACTTC.

The CDR3: CASSLSDNEKLFF. CDR3 coding DNA: TGTGCCAGCAGCTTAAGCGATAATGAAAAACTGTTTTTT. The chain combines TRBV7-9 with TRBJ1-4; no firm D call. The CDR3 runs 13 residues. Germline CDR1 SEHNR, CDR2 FQNEAQ (reference sequence). Trimming removed 2 bases at V and 4 bases at J, with 5 bases between.

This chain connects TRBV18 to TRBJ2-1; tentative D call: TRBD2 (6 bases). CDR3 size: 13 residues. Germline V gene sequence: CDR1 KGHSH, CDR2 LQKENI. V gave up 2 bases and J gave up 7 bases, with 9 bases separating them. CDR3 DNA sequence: TGTGCCAGCTCACCAGATCTAGCGAATGAGCAGTTCTTC. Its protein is CASSPDLANEQFF.